The 20 T cell receptor beta chains presented below share a single source sample, sequenced in a study of blood T cells in healthy people across ages. Using a J-beta primer mix together with a sample-barcoded 5' primer, a second PCR was run for roughly 6 to 11 cycles. TCRdb redid the calling of the 5' RACE reads with MiXCR, one entry per CDR3 protein. Here the sample spans roughly 800,000 distinct CDR3 sequences, about 36% being singletons. Sequencing used blood. These receptors came from a young man in good health.

There are a few counts of this clonotype. The J gene is TRBJ1-2, the V gene TRBV7-9; weak D call: TRBD1 (6 bases). Per germline, CDR1 SEHNR and CDR2 FQNEAQ (reference sequence). Trimming shortened V by 5 bases and J by 1 base, and 17 bases separated the two germline ends. CDR3 length: 16 amino acids. The CDR3 nucleotides read TGTGCCAGCAGCCCAACGGGGGGCCGGGGTAACTATGGCTACACCTTC. Encoded protein: CASSPTGGRGNYGYTF.

The chain recombines TRBV20-1 with TRBJ2-5; 7 bases are shared with TRBD1. The germline CDR1 and CDR2 sequences are DFQATT and SNEGSKA (reference sequence). This CDR3 comprises 14 residues. V shed 6 bases and J 11 bases; nucleotides not matched to a gene: 18. For the CDR3, the DNA is TGCAGTGCCCCCAGGTGGACAGGCAGTGGGGAGCAGTACTTC. This encodes CSAPRWTGSGEQYF.

This clonotype was detected ten times or more. The chain joins TRBV4-1 to TRBJ2-3; perhaps TRBD2 as D (6 bases). CDR1 and CDR2 from the germline V gene are MGHRA and YSYEKL. The CDR3 is 17 amino acids. The V end lost 1 base, the J end lost 0 bases, and 14 bases lay between the germline ends. Here the CDR3 DNA reads TGCGCCAGCAGCCAAGTTACGTCCGGGACTAGCACAGATACGCAGTATTTT. This encodes CASSQVTSGTSTDTQYF.

This CDR3 reads CASSDRDREETQFF. CDR3 sequence (DNA): TGTGCCAGCAGCGACCGGGACAGGGAAGAGACCCAGTTCTTC. The V and J genes are TRBV28 and TRBJ2-1; the match to TRBD1 covers 9 bases. Germline trimming cut 6 bases from V and 13 bases from J; bases unmatched to any gene: 13. The CDR3 has 14 residues. Germline-derived CDR1 and CDR2 are MDHEN and SYDVKM.

This clonotype was counted between two and nine times. This chain uses TRBV5-1 with TRBJ2-4; no reliable D call. Trimming left V 2 bases short and J 8 bases short, with 8 bases between. The CDR3 sequence is 12 residues long. In germline, CDR1 is SGHRS, CDR2 YFSETQ. The CDR3 coding sequence is TGCGCCAGCAGCTTAGTGGGCGACATTCAGTACTTC. Its protein product is CASSLVGDIQYF.

This rearrangement joins TRBV6-5 to TRBJ2-1; D gene unclear. Germline V gene lookup returns CDR1 MNHEY and CDR2 SVGAGI. CDR3 size: 13 residues. With 0 bases removed from V and 10 bases from J, the gap between germline ends came to 10 bases. The CDR3 DNA reads as TGTGCCAGCAGTTACTCCCCCTCCGGCGAGCAGTTCTTC. Translation: CASSYSPSGEQFF.

At least ten counts were recorded for this clonotype. The chain uses TRBV7-9 and TRBJ2-5; no reliable D call. Trimming shortened V by 1 base and J by 2 bases, and 11 bases separated the two germline ends. Germline lookup yields CDR1 SEHNR and CDR2 FQNEAQ (reference sequence). CDR3 length: 15 residues. The CDR3 here is CASSLVSQEQETQYF. The CDR3 nucleotides are TGTGCCAGCAGCTTAGTGTCCCAGGAGCAAGAGACCCAGTACTTC.

This rearrangement joins TRBV10-3 to TRBJ1-5; weak D call: TRBD1 (5 bases). V lost 2 bases, J lost 2 bases, and 16 bases lay in between. Germline assignment: CDR1 ENHRY and CDR2 SYGVKD. The CDR3 length is 17 residues. CDR3 sequence reads: CAISESWGINGNQPQHF. The CDR3 DNA sequence: TGTGCCATCAGTGAGAGTTGGGGGATCAACGGCAATCAGCCCCAGCATTTT.

This chain links TRBV20-1 with TRBJ2-1; 7 nucleotides agree with TRBD2. The ends lost 2 bases at V and 2 bases at J; junction bases unmatched: 6. The CDR3 covers 15 residues. Germline-derived CDR1 and CDR2 are DFQATT and SNEGSKA (reference sequence). The DNA for the CDR3 is TGCAGTGCTAGAATCCCGGGAGGAACCTACAATGAGCAGTTCTTC. This sequence encodes CSARIPGGTYNEQFF.

In regard to this clonotype: This may be a read error: a much more frequent sequence differs by one nucleotide. The chain employs TRBV5-1 and TRBJ2-7; 7 nucleotides agree with TRBD1. This CDR3 has 15 amino acids. The V gene's germline CDR1 is SGHRS and CDR2 YFSETQ. This chain's CDR3 is CASSRRQGRSYERYF. The CDR3 bases are TGCGCCAGCAGCAGACGACAGGGAAGGTCCTACGAGCGGTACTTC.

This clonotype was seen a handful of times. This sequence may be a read error, since a much larger clone differs from it by one base. This chain joins TRBV6-5 and TRBJ2-5; perhaps TRBD2 as D (5 bases). Trimming shortened V by 2 bases and J by 2 bases, and 12 bases separated the two germline ends. CDR3 length: 15 residues. Germline values: CDR1 MNHEY, CDR2 SVGAGI. The CDR3 coding sequence is TGTGCCAGCAGTTACGCGGGCGGATATCAAGAGACCCAGTACTTC. It is translated as CASSYAGGYQETQYF.

J is TRBJ1-1 and V is TRBV5-1; 11 bases fit TRBD1. This CDR3 has 17 amino acids. Germline V gene lookup returns CDR1 SGHRS and CDR2 YFSETQ. J lost 0 bases, V lost 4 bases, and 8 bases had no gene match. The CDR3 sequence: CASSHGLGQGVNTEAFF. The CDR3 nucleotides read TGCGCCAGCAGCCACGGACTGGGACAGGGGGTGAACACTGAAGCTTTCTTT.

This clonotype was picked up a small number of times. CDR3 sequence reads: CASSLSSGGEVLAKNIQYF. The CDR3 coding sequence is TGTGCCAGCAGTTTATCAAGCGGGGGCGAAGTTCTAGCCAAAAACATTCAGTACTTC. The chain links TRBV12-3 or TRBV12-4 to TRBJ2-4, with TRBD2 identical over 8 bases. V lost 2 bases and J lost 0; bases outside the gene matches: 12. This CDR3 spans 19 amino acids.

This chain joins TRBV10-3 and TRBJ2-5; TRBD2 matches at 11 bases. Judging by the DNA end, TRBJ2-7 fits better; the J call may be wrong. The CDR3 consists of 14 residues. Germline V lookup: CDR1 ENHRY, CDR2 SYGVKD. DNA for the CDR3: TGTGCCATCAGCCCGACTAGCGGGATAAACGAGCAGTACTTC. Protein product: CAISPTSGINEQYF.

The chain combines TRBV5-1 with TRBJ1-6, with TRBD1 matching over 8 bases. This CDR3 comprises 15 residues. Germline loops: CDR1 SGHRS, CDR2 YFSETQ. V was clipped by 1 base and J by 8 bases; unmatched bases: 5. CDR3 in DNA: TGCGCCAGCAGCTTGTCAGGGGGCGGGGATTCACCCCTCCACTTT. It is translated as CASSLSGGGDSPLHF.

This clonotype was seen repeatedly, ten times or more. J is TRBJ2-7 and V is TRBV7-2; 7 bases are shared with TRBD1. The CDR3 runs to 14 residues. V dropped 7 bases and J dropped 5; count of bases not matched to a gene: 11. Germline V CDR1 and CDR2: SGHTA, FQGNSA. CDR3 sequence (DNA): TGTGCCAGCACCTATGACAGGGCAAACGACGAGCAGTACTTC. This codes for CASTYDRANDEQYF.

The chain uses TRBV15 and TRBJ2-7; no reliable D call. This CDR3 contains 14 residues. Trimming removed 7 bases from V and 1 base from J, with 14 bases in between. Germline CDR1 LNHNV, CDR2 YYDKDF (reference sequence). The CDR3 is CATTIQVGSYEQYF. DNA for the CDR3: TGTGCCACCACTATCCAGGTCGGGTCCTACGAGCAGTACTTC.

This clonotype appeared many times. V gene TRBV11-2 combines with J gene TRBJ2-1, with D uncertain. V was clipped by 4 bases and J by 0 bases, with 13 bases between them. This CDR3 region has 16 residues. Germline CDR1 and CDR2: SGHAT and FQNNGV. The CDR3 protein is CASSSPRKSSYNEQFF. The CDR3 DNA reads as TGTGCCAGCAGCTCCCCTCGGAAGAGCTCCTACAATGAGCAGTTCTTC.

As regards this clonotype: This may arise from a read error, as a much more abundant clone is one base away. V usage is TRBV4-3 and J usage is TRBJ2-4, with 7 bases matching TRBD1. The J segment lost 2 bases and the V segment lost 4 bases, leaving 5 bases of the junction unmatched. The CDR3 totals 15 residues. Germline CDR1 is LGHNA and CDR2 is YSLEER. CDR3: CASSLLTGTKNIQYF. For the CDR3, the DNA is TGCGCCAGCAGCCTATTGACAGGGACCAAAAACATTCAGTACTTC.

This clonotype was counted a few times. The rearrangement joins TRBV12-3 or TRBV12-4 to TRBJ2-3; 11 bases are a match to TRBD2. The junction had 9 bases not matched to a gene; V was cut back by 5 bases and J by 5 bases. The CDR3 runs 16 residues. As DNA, the CDR3 is TGTGCCAGCAGTGCGCGACTAGCGGGGTTAGGAGATACGCAGTATTTT. Amino acid sequence: CASSARLAGLGDTQYF.